The rows below give T cell receptor beta chains drawn from one sample of a study of molecular identifiers for immune sequencing clone quantification. TCRdb re-called the PCR reads with MiXCR, one entry per CDR3 protein. Of approximately 630,000 distinct CDR3 sequences in the sample, about 25% were seen once. Sequencing input: naive CD8+ T cells from blood, with Jurkat cell RNA spiked in. These receptors originate from a human donor in good health. Some libraries in this study had Jurkat cell RNA spiked in. The CDR3 runs from the conserved cysteine through the conserved F or W. The D gene is left open where the match is weak. Clone size is stated in some rows and not others, as once, few, many or a class when expanded.

j_call v_call d_call clone_size cdr3_nt cdr3_aa
TRBJ1-5 TRBV1 . many TGCACCAGCAGCCAAGTGTCCAGGGTGAGGGCCAATCAGCCCCAGCATTTT CTSSQVSRVRANQPQHF
TRBJ1-2 TRBV25-1 . . TGTGCCAGCAGTGAGGGAGGGTACAACTATGGCTACACCTTC CASSEGGYNYGYTF
TRBJ1-5 TRBV2 . . TGTGCCAGCAGTGGAAGGGATAGCGGCAATCAGCCCCAGCATTTT CASSGRDSGNQPQHF
TRBJ2-3 TRBV5-4 . many TGTGCCAGCAGCGTTGATCTCATCGCCCCACAAGACACAGATACGCAGTATTTT CASSVDLIAPQDTDTQYF
TRBJ2-7 TRBV19 . . TGTGCCAGTAGTATAGATAATCGGGGGAACGAGCAGTACTTC CASSIDNRGNEQYF
TRBJ2-7 TRBV28 TRBD1 many TGTGCCAGCAGTTTATCGGCCCGGACAGGGGGAACCTACGAGCAGTACTTC CASSLSARTGGTYEQYF
TRBJ2-4 TRBV7-8 . many TGTGCCAGCAGCCTAAAGTCCCCGTGGCTAGCGTTAGCCAAAAACATTCAGTACTTC CASSLKSPWLALAKNIQYF
TRBJ1-1 TRBV7-8 . many TGTGCCAGCAGCTTAGATGGGGACCCGGACACTGAAGCTTTCTTT CASSLDGDPDTEAFF
TRBJ2-1 TRBV11-2 . few TGTGCCAGCAGCTTAGGTGTTGGTGGTAACGAGTACAATGAGCAGTTCTTC CASSLGVGGNEYNEQFF
TRBJ2-3 TRBV14 . . TGTGCCAGCAGCCAAGAGTTCCCAGGGGAGGCACCAGATACGCAGTATTTT CASSQEFPGEAPDTQYF
TRBJ2-7 TRBV10-2 . . TGCGCCAGCACTGGGCCCAGCACCTACGAGCAGTACTTC CASTGPSTYEQYF
TRBJ2-7 TRBV6-2/TRBV6-3 TRBD1 few TGTGCCAGCAGTTACCCGACAGGGCTAGACTACGAGCAGTACTTC CASSYPTGLDYEQYF
TRBJ2-3 TRBV20-1 . . TGCAGTGCTAGTGACAGAATTTTGGCAGATACGCAGTATTTT CSASDRILADTQYF
TRBJ2-3 TRBV20-1 TRBD2 many TGCAGTGCCTCACCAAAGTTGCCGGGACTAGCGGGAGTTACGCAGTATTTT CSASPKLPGLAGVTQYF
TRBJ2-4 TRBV12-3/TRBV12-4 TRBD1 many TGTGCCAGCAGTTTAGCTCAGGGGGCATTGGGCATTCAGTACTTC CASSLAQGALGIQYF
TRBJ2-2 TRBV4-3 TRBD1 few TGCGCCAGCAGCCAATACAGGGGATCCGGGGAGCTGTTTTTT CASSQYRGSGELFF
TRBJ2-1 TRBV25-1 . . TGTGCCAGCCTAGGCGCCTACAATGAGCAGTTCTTC CASLGAYNEQFF
TRBJ1-2 TRBV27 TRBD1 once TGTGCCACAGGACAGGCCAACTATGGCTACACCTTC CATGQANYGYTF
TRBJ2-5 TRBV7-9 TRBD1 . TGTGCCAGCAGCTCACCCTTAGGGGGCTTCGGGGAGACCCAGTACTTC CASSSPLGGFGETQYF